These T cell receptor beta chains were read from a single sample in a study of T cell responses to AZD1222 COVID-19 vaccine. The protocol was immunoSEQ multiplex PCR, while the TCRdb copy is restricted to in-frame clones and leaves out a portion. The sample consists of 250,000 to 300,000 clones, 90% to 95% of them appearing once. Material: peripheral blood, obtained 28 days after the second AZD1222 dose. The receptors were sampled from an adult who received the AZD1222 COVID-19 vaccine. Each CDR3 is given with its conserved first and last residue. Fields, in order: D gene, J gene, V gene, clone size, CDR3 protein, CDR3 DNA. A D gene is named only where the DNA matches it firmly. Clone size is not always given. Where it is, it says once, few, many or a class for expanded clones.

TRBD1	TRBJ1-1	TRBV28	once	CASSTPGTGEAFF	TGTGCCAGCAGCACCCCCGGGACAGGTGAAGCTTTCTTT
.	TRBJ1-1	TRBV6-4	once	CASSVSPNTEAFF	TGTGCCAGCAGTGTGAGCCCGAACACTGAAGCTTTCTTT
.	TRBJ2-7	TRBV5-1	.	CASSLVPYEQYF	TGCGCCAGCAGCTTGGTGCCGTACGAGCAGTACTTC
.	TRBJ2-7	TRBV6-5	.	CASSRTEGPMEQYF	TGTGCCAGCAGTAGGACAGAGGGCCCAATGGAGCAGTACTTC
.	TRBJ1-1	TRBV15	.	CATSKGTNTEAFF	TGTGCCACCAGCAAGGGGACAAACACTGAAGCTTTCTTT
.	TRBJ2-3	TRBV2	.	CASSEKMRHTDTQYF	TGTGCCAGCAGTGAAAAGATGCGGCACACAGATACGCAGTATTTT
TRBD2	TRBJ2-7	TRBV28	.	CASSLVSSGAEQYF	TGTGCCAGCAGTTTAGTTTCTAGCGGGGCCGAGCAGTACTTC
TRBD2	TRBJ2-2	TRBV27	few	CASSLGLAGVNTGELFF	TGTGCCAGCAGTTTAGGACTAGCGGGGGTGAACACCGGGGAGCTGTTTTTT
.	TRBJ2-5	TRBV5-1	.	CASSPSDYGETQYF	TGCGCCAGCAGCCCTTCAGACTACGGCGAGACCCAGTACTTC
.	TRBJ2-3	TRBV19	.	CASNNFLSTDTQYF	TGTGCCAGTAATAATTTTTTGAGCACAGATACGCAGTATTTT
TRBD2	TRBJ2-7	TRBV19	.	CASGLAGDSTEQYF	TGTGCCAGCGGACTAGCGGGAGACTCTACCGAGCAGTACTTC
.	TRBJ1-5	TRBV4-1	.	CASSQDGNQPQHF	TGCGCCAGCAGCCAAGATGGGAATCAGCCCCAGCATTTT
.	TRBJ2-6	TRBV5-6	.	CASSSLAEGAGANVLTF	TGTGCCAGCAGTAGCTTGGCTGAGGGGGCTGGGGCCAACGTCCTGACTTTC
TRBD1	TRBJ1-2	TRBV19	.	CASSIQGVPNKGYTF	TGTGCCAGTAGTATACAGGGGGTTCCGAATAAGGGCTACACCTTC
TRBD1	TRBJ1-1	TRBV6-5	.	CASSSRGVNTEAFF	TGTGCCAGCAGTTCCAGGGGGGTGAACACTGAAGCTTTCTTT
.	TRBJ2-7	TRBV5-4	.	CASSLGTGEQYF	TGTGCCAGCAGCTTGGGGACGGGCGAGCAGTACTTC
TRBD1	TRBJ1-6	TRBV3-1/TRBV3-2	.	CASSLATGVYNSPLHF	TGTGCCAGCAGCCTTGCGACAGGGGTATATAATTCACCCCTCCACTTT
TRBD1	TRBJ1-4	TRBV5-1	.	CASSGDREKLFF	TGCGCCAGCAGCGGGGACAGAGAAAAACTGTTTTTT
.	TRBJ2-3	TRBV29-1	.	CSVDSGSDTQYF	TGCAGCGTTGATTCAGGGTCGGATACGCAGTATTTT
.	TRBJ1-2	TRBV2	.	CASIPGQPILNYGYTF	TGTGCCAGCATACCGGGGCAGCCTATCTTAAACTATGGCTACACCTTC
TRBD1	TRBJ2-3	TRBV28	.	CAIGTGGTDTQYF	TGTGCCATCGGGACAGGGGGTACAGATACGCAGTATTTT
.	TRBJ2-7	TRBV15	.	CATSRDPKSGQYF	TGTGCCACCAGCAGAGATCCCAAGTCGGGGCAGTACTTC